This T cell receptor beta chain derives from a study of cytomegalovirus exposure and HLA in healthy donors. Assay: immunoSEQ multiplex PCR; the TCRdb copy retains only in-frame clones and omits some. This sample yields some 310,000 clones, of which around 90% are seen a single time; about 0.96% belongs to the top ten. V gave up 7 bases and J gave up 2 bases, with 12 bases separating them. From germline, CDR1 is SNHLY and CDR2 FYNNEI. This CDR3 has 14 residues. In this sample, this clone turned up once. The source of this sequence is a young man in good health and CMV-seronegative. Sequenced sample: PBMCs. The chain couples TRBV2 to TRBJ1-3; TRBD1 might be the D (5 bases). The CDR3 nucleotides read TGTGCCAGCACCGTAACGGGGGCTGGAAACACCATATATTTT. This sequence encodes CASTVTGAGNTIYF.